These 20 T cell receptor beta chains originate from one sample sequenced in a study of identical twins. Using its own MiXCR run on the 5' RACE reads, TCRdb lists one record per CDR3 protein. Here the sample spans about 570,000 distinct CDR3 sequences, nearly 10% being singletons. These data are also associated with another study on yellow fever vaccine responses in identical twins.

Sequencing input: PBMCs. These receptors were taken from a woman aged 18-29 years in good health.

V gene TRBV28 combines with J gene TRBJ1-6; D gene ambiguous. The germline V and J ends were trimmed by 7 bases and 6 bases, with 16 bases remaining between them. The CDR3 has 15 amino acids. CDR1 is MDHEN, CDR2 SYDVKM, per germline. The CDR3 region is CASNVEGVGNSPLHF. In nucleotides, the CDR3 is TGTGCCAGCAATGTTGAGGGAGTCGGTAATTCACCCCTCCACTTT.

This clonotype was seen only a few times. The chain has TRBV12-3 or TRBV12-4 and TRBJ2-1; TRBD2 agrees at 9 bases. CDR3 length: 16 amino acids. J lost 9 bases, V lost 5 bases, and 14 bases had no gene match. This chain's CDR3 is CASSPRGTSRRGEQFF. CDR3 DNA: TGTGCCAGCAGTCCTAGGGGGACTAGCCGGAGGGGTGAGCAGTTCTTC.

This clonotype has only a few counts. V and J are TRBV29-1 and TRBJ2-7; maybe TRBD2 (6 bases). The germline CDR1 and CDR2 sequences are SQVTM and ANQGSEA. CDR3 size: 13 residues. Between the trimmed V and J ends, which lost 6 bases and 7 bases, there was a span of 19 bases. In DNA, the CDR3 is TGCAGCGTACACACCGTTAGGGACTCGGAGCAGTACTTC. This encodes CSVHTVRDSEQYF.

The chain joins TRBV7-2 to TRBJ2-7; 7 positions agree with TRBD1. CDR1 is SGHTA, CDR2 FQGNSA, per germline. J lost 3 bases, V lost 5 bases, and 13 bases had no gene match. The CDR3 spans 16 residues. CDR3 sequence (DNA): TGTGCCAGCAGCGGCAACACGGGACAGAGCCTCTACGAGCAGTACTTC. Protein: CASSGNTGQSLYEQYF.

This clonotype was counted many times. DNA for the CDR3: TGTGCCAGCAGTTCAAGGGGGGCTACGAACACTGAAGCTTTCTTT. Translated, it gives CASSSRGATNTEAFF. The chain recombines TRBV12-3 or TRBV12-4 with TRBJ1-1; perhaps TRBD1 as D (6 bases). The V and J ends lost 4 bases and 1 base respectively, with 13 bases between them. The CDR3 is 15 residues long.

This clonotype was found many times. This chain uses TRBV11-2 with TRBJ2-4; D not certain. With 1 base removed from V and 6 bases from J, the gap between germline ends came to 13 bases. This CDR3 has 15 residues. Germline V CDR1 and CDR2: SGHAT, FQNNGV. This chain's CDR3 is CASSLGGTDLNIQYF. CDR3 DNA sequence: TGTGCCAGCAGCTTAGGAGGTACGGACCTAAACATTCAGTACTTC. Looking up the rest from reference TRBV11-2 and TRBJ2-4 gives the full variable domain: EAGVAQSPRYKIIEKRQSVAFWCNPISGHATLYWYQQILGQGPKLLIQFQNNGVVDDSQLPKDRFSAERLKGVDSTLKIQPAKLEDSAVYLCASSLGGTDLNIQYFGAGTRLSVL.

The rearrangement links TRBV12-3 or TRBV12-4 to TRBJ2-3; D possibly corresponds to TRBD1 (5 bases). V was clipped by 0 bases and J by 7 bases, with 11 bases between them. This CDR3 region has 14 residues. The CDR3 is CASSLASRVNTQYF. The CDR3 region has the DNA TGTGCCAGCAGTTTAGCTTCCAGGGTAAATACGCAGTATTTT.

This chain uses TRBV5-3 with TRBJ2-2; possible D gene TRBD2, 5 bases. TRBV5-3 is classed as an ORF, of uncertain function. Trimming removed 2 bases at V and 5 bases at J, with 25 bases between. The length of the CDR3 is 19 residues. Written as DNA, the CDR3 is TGTGCCAGAAGCTTAGACTCCCGAGACGGGGTAGTGAGGACCGGGGAGCTGTTTTTT. Residues: CARSLDSRDGVVRTGELFF.

At least ten counts were recorded for this clonotype. This rearrangement joins TRBV20-1 to TRBJ2-7, with TRBD2 matching over 8 bases. This CDR3 spans 12 amino acids. Trimming at V came to 5 bases and at J to 3 bases, leaving 3 bases not matched to a gene. Germline CDR1 is DFQATT and CDR2 is SNEGSKA (reference sequence). The DNA for the CDR3 is TGCAGTGCTCGTAGCGGGATCTACGAGCAGTACTTC. Encoded protein: CSARSGIYEQYF.

The table lists this clonotype with many counts. V usage is TRBV5-6 and J usage is TRBJ1-5; D call uncertain. Trimming pared 2 bases from V and 4 bases from J, leaving 10 bases between. CDR3 length: 14 amino acids. In germline, CDR1 is SGHDT, CDR2 YYEEEE. The CDR3 reads CASSFAASNQPQHF. CDR3 DNA sequence: TGTGCCAGCAGCTTTGCGGCCTCTAATCAGCCCCAGCATTTT.

This clonotype was seen only a few times. V and J are TRBV4-2 and TRBJ2-2; 7 positions agree with TRBD2. Germline CDR1 and CDR2: LGHNA and YNFKEQ. The V segment lost 9 bases and the J segment 3 bases; nucleotides outside the gene matches: 7. The CDR3 runs to 14 residues. The chain's CDR3 is CASGISGYTGELFF. CDR3 bases: TGTGCCAGTGGGATTAGCGGGTACACCGGGGAGCTGTTTTTT.

The chain joins TRBV7-6 to TRBJ1-1, with 12 bases that match TRBD1. CDR1 SGHVS and CDR2 FNYEAQ come from the germline V gene. Trimming took 5 bases from V and 7 from J; bases not matched to a gene: 8. The CDR3 is 15 residues long. CDR3 residues: CASSPGTGGRGEAFF. For the CDR3, the DNA is TGTGCCAGCAGCCCCGGGACAGGGGGCAGGGGTGAAGCTTTCTTT.

This clonotype has just a few counts. The genes are TRBV27 and TRBJ2-3; 11 bases are shared with TRBD2. The V and J ends lost 7 bases and 2 bases, in that order; junction bases with no gene match: 5. Germline V gene data show CDR1 as MNHEY and CDR2 as SMNVEV (reference sequence). The CDR3 sequence is 15 residues long. CDR3 residues: CASNILAGATDTQYF. Written as DNA, the CDR3 is TGTGCCAGCAATATACTAGCGGGGGCCACAGATACGCAGTATTTT.

The chain is built from TRBV7-2 and TRBJ1-2; D gene unclear. CDR3 size: 13 residues. Trimming stripped 0 bases from V and 4 bases from J, with 6 bases between. CDR1 is SGHTA, CDR2 FQGNSA, per germline. The CDR3 DNA reads TGTGCCAGCAGCTTAGCTTCCCGCTATGGCTACACCTTC. Residues: CASSLASRYGYTF.

The rearrangement links TRBV7-2 to TRBJ2-1, with no clear D. Germline V CDR1 and CDR2: SGHTA, FQGNSA. The CDR3 contains 15 residues. V was pared by 5 bases and J by 6 bases, with 17 bases between. The DNA of the CDR3 is TGTGCCAGCAGCCTTTCCTCCCAAGTCGGCAATGAGCAGTTCTTC. Encoded protein: CASSLSSQVGNEQFF.

This clonotype was seen at least ten times. The chain recombines TRBV7-6 with TRBJ2-3; D call uncertain. CDR3 length: 16 amino acids. V shed 0 bases and J shed 5 bases, with 15 bases lying between them. Germline CDR1 is SGHVS and CDR2 is FNYEAQ. Written as DNA, the CDR3 is TGTGCCAGCAGCTTAGCGGGGAAACCAGGAGTAGATACGCAGTATTTT. Protein product: CASSLAGKPGVDTQYF.

This clonotype was counted ten times or more. This chain links TRBV6-2 or TRBV6-3 with TRBJ2-1; 7 bases agree with TRBD2. Germline V gene data show CDR1 as MNHEY and CDR2 as SVGEGT. V dropped 5 bases and J dropped 4; count of bases not matched to a gene: 11. This CDR3 contains 16 residues. The CDR3 coding sequence is TGTGCCAGCAGTGACCCTCTAGCGGACAAGTACAATGAGCAGTTCTTC. This sequence encodes CASSDPLADKYNEQFF.

J is TRBJ2-3 and V is TRBV2; D remains ambiguous. The CDR3 totals 11 residues. Trimming shortened V by 7 bases and J by 5 bases, and 7 bases separated the two germline ends. The germline V gene encodes CDR1 SNHLY and CDR2 FYNNEI. CDR3: CASKRLDTQYF. The CDR3 DNA is TGTGCCAGCAAGCGTCTAGATACGCAGTATTTT.

This clonotype was found many times. V and J are TRBV6-1 and TRBJ2-2, with D perhaps assigned TRBD1 or TRBD2 (7 bases each). Per the germline V gene, CDR1 is MNHNS and CDR2 is SASEGT. This CDR3 is built from 15 residues. Trimming cost V 5 bases and J 4 bases, with 14 bases left between them. CDR3: CASSRGGGGTGELFF. CDR3 in DNA: TGTGCCAGCAGTAGGGGAGGGGGCGGCACCGGGGAGCTGTTTTTT.

The sample holds a few counts of this clonotype. The CDR3 DNA reads as TGTGCCAGCAGCCCAACAAGTTTACTTGGACTAGCGGTCTCCTACAATGAGCAGTTCTTC. Protein: CASSPTSLLGLAVSYNEQFF. The J gene is TRBJ2-1, the V gene TRBV11-2, with TRBD2 matching 10 bases. There are 20 residues in the CDR3. Looked up from germline, CDR1 is SGHAT and CDR2 is FQNNGV. V trimming: 5 bases; J trimming: 0 bases; junction bases outside the gene matches: 16.